These 24 T cell receptor beta chains originate from one sample sequenced in a study of cytomegalovirus exposure and HLA in healthy donors. PCR involved 60 Vbeta and 13 Jbeta primers. The data were produced by immunoSEQ multiplex PCR, yet TCRdb's version contains in-frame clones alone and is incomplete. The sample yields 280,000 or so clones, around nine tenths seen once. Material for sequencing was PBMCs. These TCRs come from a woman between 18 and 29 years old in good health and CMV-seronegative.

This rearrangement joins TRBV7-2 to TRBJ2-1; 11 bases fit TRBD2. CDR3 size: 15 residues. V trimming: 5 bases; J trimming: 3 bases; junction bases outside the gene matches: 3. Germline V CDR1 and CDR2: SGHTA, FQGNSA. CDR3 DNA: TGTGCCAGCAGCACCCTAGCGGGGGGCTACAATGAGCAGTTCTTC. Amino acids: CASSTLAGGYNEQFF.

The chain recombines TRBV5-4 with TRBJ1-4; D is undetermined. The germline V and J ends were trimmed by 1 base and 6 bases, with 7 bases remaining between them. The V gene's germline CDR1 is SGHNT and CDR2 YYREEE (reference sequence). This CDR3 has 13 amino acids. CDR3 in amino acids: CASSLTLDEKLFF. CDR3 coding DNA: TGTGCCAGCAGCTTGACTCTTGATGAAAAACTGTTTTTT.

The chain has TRBV13 and TRBJ2-5; 9 bases fit TRBD1. The tail of the sequence fits TRBJ2-7 better, so the J call may be wrong. The CDR3 has 16 residues. Germline CDR1 PRHDT, CDR2 FYEKMQ (reference sequence). The CDR3 nucleotides read TGTGCCAGCAGCTTAGGCCTACAGGGGGCGACCTACGAGCAGTACTTC. The encoded protein is CASSLGLQGATYEQYF.

The gene calls are TRBV7-2 and TRBJ2-2; 8 bases are a match to TRBD2. CDR1 SGHTA and CDR2 FQGNSA come from the germline V gene. CDR3 length: 17 residues. V lost 5 bases and J lost 4; bases outside the gene matches: 12. CDR3 amino acids: CASSLQQGTSPTGELFF. CDR3 coding DNA: TGTGCCAGCAGCCTGCAGCAGGGGACTAGTCCCACCGGGGAGCTGTTTTTT.

This chain connects TRBV7-2 to TRBJ2-5; weak D call: TRBD1 (6 bases). The better agreement between TRBJ2-7 and the DNA end casts doubt on the J call. Germline CDR1 reads SGHTA; CDR2 reads FQGNSA. The CDR3 totals 13 residues. The CDR3 region has the DNA TGTGCCAGCAGCTCGGACAGTCCCTACGAGCAGTACTTC. Encoded protein: CASSSDSPYEQYF.

The chain has TRBV4-2 and TRBJ2-5, with 12 positions matching TRBD2. Trimming took 4 bases from V and 5 from J; bases not matched to a gene: 8. The CDR3 sequence is 16 residues long. Germline lookup yields CDR1 LGHNA and CDR2 YNFKEQ. In DNA form, the CDR3 reads TGTGCCAGCAGCCCCCCGGGACTAGCGGGTGGGGAGACCCAGTACTTC. Translation gives CASSPPGLAGGETQYF.

This clone has only a few counts. A junction boundary mismatches the germline segment, possibly from a read error. The chain combines TRBV7-9 with TRBJ1-2; possibly TRBD1 for D (5 bases). Germline assignment: CDR1 SEHNR and CDR2 FQNEAQ (reference sequence). The CDR3 covers 17 residues. The CDR3 DNA is TGTTCCAGCAGCTCCAAGTCGACAGCCGACTTTAACTATGGCTACACCTTC. Protein sequence: CSSSSKSTADFNYGYTF.

The chain joins TRBV6-5 to TRBJ1-2; D gene ambiguous. V lost 6 bases and J 4 bases, leaving 18 bases between the germline ends. CDR3 size: 15 residues. Germline lookup yields CDR1 MNHEY and CDR2 SVGAGI. CDR3 bases: TGTGCCAGCAGGCCCAGAACTCCCGGCGGCTATGGCTACACCTTC. Residues: CASRPRTPGGYGYTF.

The chain employs TRBV7-9 and TRBJ2-5; 8 nucleotides line up with TRBD1. Germline trimming cut 5 bases from V and 4 bases from J; bases unmatched to any gene: 9. Germline CDR1 is SEHNR and CDR2 is FQNEAQ (reference sequence). CDR3 size: 15 residues. The CDR3, as DNA: TGTGCCAGCAGCCCGGGGACAGGAAGCCGAGAGACCCAGTACTTC. Encoded protein: CASSPGTGSRETQYF.

The chain has TRBV6-1 and TRBJ1-1, with 7 positions matching TRBD1. Germline lookup yields CDR1 MNHNS and CDR2 SASEGT. This CDR3 comprises 15 residues. Losses at the gene ends were 6 bases for V and 3 bases for J; bases not matched to a gene: 10. Here the CDR3 DNA reads TGTGCCAGCAGGCTCCAGACAGGGAGAGACACTGAAGCTTTCTTT. It yields the protein CASRLQTGRDTEAFF.

The V gene is TRBV27, the J gene TRBJ1-1, with 10 bases fitting TRBD1. The CDR3 has 14 residues. Germline values: CDR1 MNHEY, CDR2 SMNVEV (reference sequence). V lost 3 bases and J lost 7; bases outside the gene matches: 5. The CDR3 protein is CASSFSDRGIEAFF. In DNA form, the CDR3 reads TGTGCCAGCAGTTTCTCGGACAGGGGGATTGAAGCTTTCTTT.

The V call is TRBV10-3, the J call TRBJ2-3; tentative D call: TRBD2 (5 bases). Germline V lookup: CDR1 ENHRY, CDR2 SYGVKD. The CDR3 has 14 amino acids. Trimming left V 5 bases short and J 2 bases short, with 11 bases between. The chain's CDR3 is CAISPADSTDTQYF. The CDR3 DNA is TGTGCCATCAGTCCGGCGGACTCCACAGATACGCAGTATTTT.

This clone appeared a single time. The CDR3 region has the DNA TGCGCCAGCAGCTTAGGGACAGGGGGCTTCGGCTACACCTTC. Translated: CASSLGTGGFGYTF. J is TRBJ1-2 and V is TRBV5-1; TRBD1 matches 12 bases. The CDR3 totals 14 residues. J gave up 8 bases and V 2 bases, and 4 bases lay outside the gene matches. Germline lookup yields CDR1 SGHRS and CDR2 YFSETQ.

The V and J genes are TRBV5-1 and TRBJ2-5, with D perhaps matching TRBD2 (5 bases). V was clipped by 2 bases and J by 4 bases, with 15 bases between them. Germline CDR1 reads SGHRS; CDR2 reads YFSETQ. This CDR3 comprises 15 residues. The CDR3 here is CASSFTEGFRETQYF. The DNA for the CDR3 is TGCGCCAGCAGCTTCACCGAGGGTTTCCGAGAGACCCAGTACTTC.

The CDR3 DNA sequence: TGTGCCACCAGCGCCTCCGGGACAGGGGGTGAGGGTCAGCCCCAGCATTTT. It is translated as CATSASGTGGEGQPQHF. The chain combines TRBV15 with TRBJ1-5; 11 bases fit TRBD1. The J segment lost 6 bases and the V segment lost 5 bases, leaving 12 bases of the junction unmatched. The germline CDR1 and CDR2 sequences are LNHNV and YYDKDF (reference sequence). This CDR3 region has 17 residues.

The chain has TRBV7-8 and TRBJ2-1; D uncertain. CDR3 length: 17 residues. CDR1 and CDR2 from the germline V gene are SGHVS and FQNEAQ. The V end was cut by 2 bases, the J end by 0 bases, with 14 bases between. CDR3 nucleotides: TGTGCCAGCAGCTTACCTAGACGCTTCAGCTCCTACAATGAGCAGTTCTTC. Encoded protein: CASSLPRRFSSYNEQFF.

V gene TRBV6-5 combines with J gene TRBJ1-2, with 9 bases aligning to TRBD1. The length of the CDR3 is 14 residues. Germline V CDR1 and CDR2: MNHEY, SVGAGI. V was clipped by 4 bases and J by 4 bases; unmatched bases: 4. The CDR3 sequence is CASSLDRGSYGYTF. In DNA form, the CDR3 reads TGTGCCAGCAGTTTGGACAGGGGTTCCTATGGCTACACCTTC.

The CDR3 loop is CASSYSTSGALYEQYF. In DNA, the CDR3 is TGTGCCAGCAGTTACTCGACTAGCGGGGCCCTCTACGAGCAGTACTTC. The chain is built from TRBV6-5 and TRBJ2-7; TRBD2 agrees at 11 bases. Trimming removed 0 bases from V and 3 bases from J; junction bases left unmatched: 4. This CDR3 has 16 amino acids. Germline CDR1 is MNHEY and CDR2 is SVGAGI.

This clone has just a few counts. This rearrangement joins TRBV9 to TRBJ2-5; D is unresolved. Trimming removed 0 bases from V and 5 bases from J, with 11 bases in between. Germline V CDR1 and CDR2: SGDLS, YYNGEE. The CDR3 sequence is 14 residues long. The CDR3 DNA reads as TGTGCCAGCAGCGTAGGCCCATCAGCGGAGACCCAGTACTTC. Its translation: CASSVGPSAETQYF. Drawing the rest from reference TRBV9 and TRBJ2-5, the complete variable domain is DSGVTQTPKHLITATGQRVTLRCSPRSGDLSVYWYQQSLDQGLQFLIQYYNGEERAKGNILERFSAQQFPDLHSELNLSSLELGDSALYFCASSVGPSAETQYFGPGTRLLVL.

V gene TRBV7-3 combines with J gene TRBJ2-3; 8 bases align to TRBD1. CDR1 and CDR2 from the germline V gene are SGHTA and FQGTGA. This CDR3 comprises 17 residues. The ends lost 6 bases at V and 6 bases at J; junction bases unmatched: 17. The CDR3: CASSPSGRGLFADTQYF. The CDR3 nucleotides are TGTGCCAGCAGTCCTTCAGGCAGGGGGCTATTTGCGGATACGCAGTATTTT.

The CDR3 sequence: CASSYPGQRYNEQFF. DNA of the CDR3: TGTGCCAGCAGCTACCCGGGACAGAGGTACAATGAGCAGTTCTTC. The rearrangement uses TRBV11-2 and TRBJ2-1; 7 nucleotides match TRBD1. Germline CDR1 and CDR2: SGHAT and FQNNGV. This CDR3 region has 15 residues. The ends lost 4 bases at V and 4 bases at J; junction bases unmatched: 7.

CDR3 in DNA: TGTGCCAGCAGTGACCCGCGGGGCTACAATGAGCAGTTCTTC. Translating it yields CASSDPRGYNEQFF. V gene TRBV2 combines with J gene TRBJ2-1; possible D gene TRBD2, 6 bases. CDR1 and CDR2 from the germline V gene are SNHLY and FYNNEI. There are 14 residues in the CDR3. V dropped 3 bases and J dropped 3 bases, with 9 bases sitting between them.

This chain connects TRBV13 to TRBJ2-1; 9 bases are a match to TRBD2. Germline V gives CDR1 PRHDT, CDR2 FYEKMQ (reference sequence). J lost 5 bases, V lost 5 bases, and 10 bases had no gene match. The CDR3 sequence is 16 residues long. As DNA, the CDR3 is TGTGCCAGCAGCCCCGTCGGGACTAGCTTAAACAATGAGCAGTTCTTC. This codes for CASSPVGTSLNNEQFF.

This chain links TRBV7-9 with TRBJ1-2, with 9 bases lining up with TRBD1. Per germline, CDR1 SEHNR and CDR2 FQNEAQ (reference sequence). The CDR3 is 19 amino acids. V lost 5 bases to trimming and J lost 4 bases; unmatched junction nucleotides: 20. The CDR3 region has the DNA TGTGCCAGCAGCCATATAATACAGGGGGCGGTTTTTCTACGCTATGGCTACACCTTC. Its translation: CASSHIIQGAVFLRYGYTF.